This entry is about one TCR beta chain. Its antigen remains unidentified. This sample is drawn from a study of T-cell reconstitution after alpha-beta-depleted transplantation in children. Regarding the study as a whole: T cells produced anew were the main source of T-cell counts and diversity one year after transplant.

V was trimmed by 4 bases and J by 1 base, leaving 14 bases between them. Germline values: CDR1 SGHRS, CDR2 YFSETQ. The CDR3 is made up of 15 amino acids. Preparation of the TCRbeta library involved a method that used unique molecular identifiers. Using its own MiXCR run on the PCR reads, TCRdb lists one record per CDR3 protein. The sample shows hundreds of thousands of distinct CDR3 sequences, about 23% of them seen only once. The sequenced sample was PBMCs, obtained before TCRalphabeta/CD19-depleted stem cell transplant. This chain connects TRBV5-1 to TRBJ1-1; possible D gene TRBD1, 5 bases. This clonotype originated in a girl aged 2 to 9 with Fanconi anemia, due to receive a stem cell transplant. The CDR3 here is CASSPRRTQNTEAFF. CDR3 DNA: TGCGCCAGCAGCCCACGAAGGACACAGAACACTGAAGCTTTCTTT. The full variable domain, rest sourced from reference TRBV5-1 and TRBJ1-1, is KAGVTQTPRYLIKTRGQQVTLSCSPISGHRSVSWYQQTPGQGLQFLFEYFSETQRNKGNFPGRFSGRQFSNSRSEMNVSTLELGDSALYLCASSPRRTQNTEAFFGQGTRLTVV.